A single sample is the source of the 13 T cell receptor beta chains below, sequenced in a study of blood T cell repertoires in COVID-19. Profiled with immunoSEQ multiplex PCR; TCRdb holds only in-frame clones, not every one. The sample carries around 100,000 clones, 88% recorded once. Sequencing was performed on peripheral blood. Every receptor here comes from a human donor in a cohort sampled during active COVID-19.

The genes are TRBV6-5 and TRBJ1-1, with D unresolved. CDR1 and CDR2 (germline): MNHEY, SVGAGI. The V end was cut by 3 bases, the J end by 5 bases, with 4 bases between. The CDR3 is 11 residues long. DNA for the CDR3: TGTGCCAGCAGTTATCATACTGAAGCTTTCTTT. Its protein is CASSYHTEAFF.

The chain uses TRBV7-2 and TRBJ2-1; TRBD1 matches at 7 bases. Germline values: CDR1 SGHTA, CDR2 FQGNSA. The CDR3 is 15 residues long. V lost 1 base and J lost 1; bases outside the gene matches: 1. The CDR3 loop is CASSLGRGSYNEQFF. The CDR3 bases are TGTGCCAGCAGCTTAGGCAGGGGGTCCTACAATGAGCAGTTCTTC.

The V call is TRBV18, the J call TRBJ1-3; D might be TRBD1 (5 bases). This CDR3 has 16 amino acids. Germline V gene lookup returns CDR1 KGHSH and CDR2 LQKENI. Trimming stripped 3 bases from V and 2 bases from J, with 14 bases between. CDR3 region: CASSPSDSLAGNTIYF. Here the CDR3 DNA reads TGTGCCAGCTCACCCTCAGACAGTCTCGCTGGAAACACCATATATTTT.

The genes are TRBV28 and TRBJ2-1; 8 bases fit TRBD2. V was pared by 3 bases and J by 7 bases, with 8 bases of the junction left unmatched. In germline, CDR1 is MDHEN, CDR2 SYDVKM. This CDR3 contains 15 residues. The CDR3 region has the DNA TGTGCCAGCAGTTTGAGCGGGAGCATAGTAAATGAGCAGTTCTTC. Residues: CASSLSGSIVNEQFF.

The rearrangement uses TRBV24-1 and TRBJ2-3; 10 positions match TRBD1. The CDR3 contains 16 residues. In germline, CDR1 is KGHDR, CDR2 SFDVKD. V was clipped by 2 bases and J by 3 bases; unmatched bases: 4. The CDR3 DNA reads TGTGCCACCAGTGATTCCCCGGGACAGGGGACAGATACGCAGTATTTT. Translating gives CATSDSPGQGTDTQYF.

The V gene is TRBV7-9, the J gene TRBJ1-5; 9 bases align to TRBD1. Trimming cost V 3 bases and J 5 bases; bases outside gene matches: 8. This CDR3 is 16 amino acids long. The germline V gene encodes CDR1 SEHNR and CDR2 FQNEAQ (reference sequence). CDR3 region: CASSLAGTGSDQPQHF. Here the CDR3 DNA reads TGTGCCAGCAGCTTGGCCGGGACAGGGAGCGATCAGCCCCAGCATTTT.

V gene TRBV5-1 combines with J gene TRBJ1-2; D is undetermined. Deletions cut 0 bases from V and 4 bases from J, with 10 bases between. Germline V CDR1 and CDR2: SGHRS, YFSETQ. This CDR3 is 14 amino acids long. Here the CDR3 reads CASSLGSSVYGYTF. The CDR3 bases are TGCGCCAGCAGCTTGGGGTCTTCGGTCTATGGCTACACCTTC.

Written as DNA, the CDR3 is TGTGCCAGCACGCGGAACAGGCCATCCACCGGGGAGCTGTTTTTT. Translating it yields CASTRNRPSTGELFF. The V and J genes are TRBV13 and TRBJ2-2, with D tentatively TRBD1 (5 bases). The CDR3 consists of 15 residues. Trimming took 7 bases from V and 4 from J, leaving 16 bases between them. Per germline, CDR1 PRHDT and CDR2 FYEKMQ (reference sequence). Complete variable domain (other parts from reference TRBV13 and TRBJ2-2): AAGVIQSPRHLIKEKRETATLKCYPIPRHDTVYWYQQGPGQDPQFLISFYEKMQSDKGSIPDRFSAQQFSDYHSELNMSSLELGDSALYFCASTRNRPSTGELFFGEGSRLTVL.

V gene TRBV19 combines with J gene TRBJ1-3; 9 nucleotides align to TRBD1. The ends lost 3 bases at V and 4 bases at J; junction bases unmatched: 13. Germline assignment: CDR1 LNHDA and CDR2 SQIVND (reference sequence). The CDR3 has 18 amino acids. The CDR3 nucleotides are TGTGCCAGTAGTATGTCGCTCGGACAGGGGTTAAACGGAAACACCATATATTTT. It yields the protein CASSMSLGQGLNGNTIYF. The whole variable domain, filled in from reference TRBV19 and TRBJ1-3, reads DGGITQSPKYLFRKEGQNVTLSCEQNLNHDAMYWYRQDPGQGLRLIYYSQIVNDFQKGDIAEGYSVSREKKESFPLTVTSAQKNPTAFYLCASSMSLGQGLNGNTIYFGEGSWLTVV.

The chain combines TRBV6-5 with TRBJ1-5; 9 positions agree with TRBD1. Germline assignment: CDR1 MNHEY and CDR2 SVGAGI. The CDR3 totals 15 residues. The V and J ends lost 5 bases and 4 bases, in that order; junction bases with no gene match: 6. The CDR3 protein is CASSRGQGKNQPQHF. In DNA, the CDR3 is TGTGCCAGCAGTCGAGGACAGGGGAAGAATCAGCCCCAGCATTTT.

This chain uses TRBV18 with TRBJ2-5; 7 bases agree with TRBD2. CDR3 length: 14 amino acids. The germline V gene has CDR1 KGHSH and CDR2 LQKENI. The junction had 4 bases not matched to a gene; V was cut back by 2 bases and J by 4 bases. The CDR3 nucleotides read TGTGCCAGCTCACCATCGGGGGAGGGAGAGACCCAGTACTTC. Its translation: CASSPSGEGETQYF.

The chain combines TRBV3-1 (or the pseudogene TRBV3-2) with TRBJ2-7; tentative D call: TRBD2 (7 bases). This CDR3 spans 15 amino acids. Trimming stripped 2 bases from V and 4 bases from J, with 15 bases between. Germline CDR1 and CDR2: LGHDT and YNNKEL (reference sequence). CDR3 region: CASSQLSGGGYEQYF. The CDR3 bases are TGTGCCAGCAGCCAACTGTCGGGGGGCGGGTACGAGCAGTACTTC.

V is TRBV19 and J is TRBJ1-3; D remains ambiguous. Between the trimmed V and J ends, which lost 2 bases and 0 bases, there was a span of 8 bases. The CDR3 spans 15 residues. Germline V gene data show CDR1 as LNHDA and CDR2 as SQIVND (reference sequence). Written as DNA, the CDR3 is TGTGCCAGTAGTATACCCCCCTTCTCTGGAAACACCATATATTTT. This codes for CASSIPPFSGNTIYF.